The rows below give T cell receptor beta chains drawn from one sample of a study of blood T cell repertoires in COVID-19. Clones were sequenced by immunoSEQ multiplex PCR, and TCRdb holds only the in-frame ones, with some missing. The sample lists 330,000 or so clones, 87% occurring once. Sequencing was performed on PBMCs or T cells enriched from blood (not recorded which). These receptors were obtained from a woman aged 25 to 39 who had recovered from COVID-19. Each CDR3 is given with its conserved first and last residue. D genes are given only for firm matches. Clone size is stated in some rows and not others, as once, few, many or a class when expanded.

d_gene	v_gene	abundance	j_gene	CDR3aa	CDR3nt
-	TRBV29-1	-	TRBJ1-1	CSVDRGGQGIRNTEAFF	TGCAGCGTTGATAGGGGGGGGCAGGGTATTAGAAACACTGAAGCTTTCTTT
-	TRBV2	-	TRBJ1-2	CASGDSFYGYTF	TGTGCCAGCGGTGACAGTTTCTATGGCTACACCTTC
-	TRBV20-1	-	TRBJ2-5	CSVGTEETQYF	TGCAGTGTCGGGACTGAAGAGACCCAGTACTTC
-	TRBV19	-	TRBJ2-2	CASSIRGELFF	TGTGCCAGTAGTATACGTGGGGAGCTGTTTTTT
TRBD1	TRBV7-6	few	TRBJ1-2	CASSLGTGGQYGYTF	TGTGCCAGCAGCCTCGGGACAGGGGGCCAGTATGGCTACACCTTC
TRBD1	TRBV6-6	-	TRBJ2-3	CASTPTGDRYTDTQYF	TGTGCCAGCACCCCGACAGGGGACAGGTACACAGATACGCAGTATTTT
-	TRBV7-8	few	TRBJ1-5	CASSLASVQPQHF	TGTGCCAGCAGCTTAGCTAGCGTACAGCCCCAGCATTTT
-	TRBV6-1	-	TRBJ2-3	CASSEWLADSTDTQYF	TGTGCCAGCAGTGAATGGTTGGCGGATAGCACAGATACGCAGTATTTT
-	TRBV3-1/TRBV3-2	-	TRBJ2-1	CASSPPGVPQELGEQFF	TGTGCCAGCAGCCCCCCCGGGGTGCCGCAGGAATTGGGTGAGCAGTTCTTC
-	TRBV6-1	few	TRBJ1-5	CASSDRGINQPQHF	TGTGCCAGCAGTGATCGGGGAATAAATCAGCCCCAGCATTTT
-	TRBV5-6	-	TRBJ2-7	CASSGGLTISYEQYF	TGTGCCAGCAGCGGGGGACTGACTATTTCCTACGAGCAGTACTTC
-	TRBV9	-	TRBJ1-4	CASSVFGGTNEKLFF	TGTGCCAGCAGCGTGTTTGGAGGGACTAATGAAAAACTGTTTTTT
-	TRBV30	-	TRBJ2-7	CAWSPVSYEQYF	TGTGCCTGGAGTCCAGTCTCCTACGAGCAGTACTTC
TRBD1	TRBV9	-	TRBJ1-2	CASSVGQGYSGYTF	TGTGCCAGCAGCGTGGGACAGGGGTACTCTGGCTACACCTTC
-	TRBV19	-	TRBJ2-6	CASSPVFGEPGANVLTF	TGTGCCAGTAGTCCGGTTTTCGGGGAACCTGGGGCCAACGTCCTGACTTTC
-	TRBV6-5	-	TRBJ1-4	CASSYSYRLEKLFF	TGTGCCAGCAGTTACTCGTACCGGTTGGAAAAACTGTTTTTT
TRBD1	TRBV19	-	TRBJ2-7	CASSSSGTGLHEQYF	TGTGCCAGTAGTTCCTCCGGGACAGGTCTCCACGAGCAGTACTTC
-	TRBV5-8	few	TRBJ1-5	CASSLKDSYQPQHF	TGTGCCAGCAGCTTGAAGGACAGTTATCAGCCCCAGCATTTT
-	TRBV18	-	TRBJ2-4	CASSPVLAGNIQYF	TGTGCCAGCTCACCGGTACTAGCAGGAAACATTCAGTACTTC
-	TRBV3-1/TRBV3-2	-	TRBJ1-2	CASSPGFGAGWNYGYTF	TGTGCCAGCAGCCCCGGTTTTGGTGCAGGCTGGAACTATGGCTACACCTTC
TRBD1	TRBV9	-	TRBJ2-1	CASSVGTGPPYNEQFF	TGTGCCAGCAGCGTAGGGACAGGGCCCCCGTACAATGAGCAGTTCTTC
-	TRBV4-1	once	TRBJ2-1	CASSQGDLPLDEQFF	TGCGCCAGCAGCCAAGGGGACTTACCTCTCGATGAGCAGTTCTTC
TRBD2	TRBV28	-	TRBJ2-7	CASSLREGQYF	TGTGCCAGCAGTTTACGGGAGGGACAGTACTTC
TRBD1	TRBV10-1	-	TRBJ2-2	CASSQGAKTGELFF	TGCGCCAGCAGCCAGGGGGCGAAGACCGGGGAGCTGTTTTTT
TRBD1	TRBV3-1/TRBV3-2	-	TRBJ1-4	CASSQVTGRTNEKLFF	TGTGCCAGCAGCCAAGTGACAGGGCGGACTAATGAAAAACTGTTTTTT
-	TRBV3-1/TRBV3-2	-	TRBJ1-1	CASSQRGGEAFF	TGTGCCAGCAGCCAACGAGGGGGTGAAGCTTTCTTT
-	TRBV4-1	-	TRBJ2-1	CASSQEKEYHEQFF	TGCGCCAGCAGCCAAGAAAAGGAGTACCATGAGCAGTTCTTC
TRBD1	TRBV5-1	-	TRBJ1-2	CASSLAGGVYGYTF	TGCGCCAGCAGCTTGGCAGGGGGAGTCTATGGCTACACCTTC
TRBD1	TRBV5-1	-	TRBJ2-1	CASSFTTGAYNEQFF	TGCGCCAGCAGCTTCACCACAGGGGCCTACAATGAGCAGTTCTTC
-	TRBV6-5	-	TRBJ2-7	CASSTGSYEQYF	TGTGCCAGCAGCACAGGGTCCTACGAGCAGTACTTC
-	TRBV9	-	TRBJ2-3	CASSETTGLDTQYF	TGTGCCAGCAGCGAGACAACAGGGCTAGATACGCAGTATTTT